A single sample gave rise to the 30 T cell receptor beta chains below, sequenced in a study of blood T cell repertoires in COVID-19. The method was immunoSEQ multiplex PCR; TCRdb's version includes in-frame clones alone and lacks a portion of them. The sample includes 250,000 to 350,000 clones, about 85% seen only once; the top ten take over 2%. Sequencing was performed on peripheral blood. The receptor source for this set is a woman aged 45-59 years who had recovered from COVID-19.

The rearrangement uses TRBV5-5 and TRBJ1-2; 11 bases agree with TRBD1. The germline V gene has CDR1 SGHKS and CDR2 YYEKEE (reference sequence). The V and J ends lost 1 base and 6 bases, in that order; junction bases with no gene match: 11. The CDR3 sequence is 17 residues long. This chain's CDR3 is CASSLRTGGAVAHGYTF. Written as DNA, the CDR3 is TGTGCCAGCAGCTTGCGGACAGGGGGCGCGGTGGCTCATGGCTACACCTTC.

This chain joins TRBV12-3 or TRBV12-4 and TRBJ1-5, with 7 bases identical to TRBD1. With V trimmed by 6 bases and J by 3 bases, 2 bases remained unmatched. The CDR3 sequence is 13 residues long. CDR3 bases: TGTGCCAGCAGGAGGGGGCTCAATCAGCCCCAGCATTTT. It translates to CASRRGLNQPQHF.

CDR3: CASHLWTGVNEQFF. CDR3 coding DNA: TGTGCCAGCCACCTCTGGACAGGGGTCAATGAGCAGTTCTTC. The chain uses TRBV2 and TRBJ2-1; the match to TRBD1 covers 9 bases. The CDR3 sequence is 14 residues long. Germline CDR1 SNHLY, CDR2 FYNNEI. V shed 8 bases, J shed 6 bases, and the junction held 8 bases outside the gene matches.

This chain uses TRBV5-1 with TRBJ1-1, with 7 bases aligning to TRBD1. V dropped 4 bases and J dropped 7; count of bases not matched to a gene: 7. Germline CDR1 SGHRS, CDR2 YFSETQ. The CDR3 consists of 13 residues. CDR3 in amino acids: CASSRQGPNEAFF. The CDR3 bases are TGCGCCAGCAGCCGACAGGGACCCAATGAAGCTTTCTTT.

Only one count was recorded for this clone. The chain joins TRBV30 to TRBJ1-3; a possible D gene is TRBD1 (6 bases). Germline V gene data show CDR1 as GTSNPN and CDR2 as SVGIG (reference sequence). V was cut by 6 bases and J by 9 bases, with 9 bases left in between. The CDR3 extends over 10 amino acids. The CDR3 reads CACVGGTIYF. The CDR3, as DNA: TGTGCCTGCGTAGGGGGCACCATATATTTT.

The CDR3 DNA reads as TGCGCCAGCAGACTCCCGGGACTTATGAACACCGGGGAGCTGTTTTTT. Amino acid sequence: CASRLPGLMNTGELFF. The chain couples TRBV5-1 to TRBJ2-2; D possibly corresponds to TRBD2 (6 bases). The germline V and J ends were trimmed by 5 bases and 1 base, with 15 bases remaining between them. Germline V gives CDR1 SGHRS, CDR2 YFSETQ. There are 16 residues in the CDR3.

This sequence joins TRBV6-5 and TRBJ1-1, with a tentative D call TRBD1 (5 bases). Germline V lookup: CDR1 MNHEY, CDR2 SVGAGI. The ends were cut back, 5 bases at V and 8 bases at J, with 12 bases in the middle. The CDR3 has 12 amino acids. The CDR3: CASSPTESEAFF. CDR3 DNA sequence: TGTGCCAGCAGTCCGACAGAATCGGAAGCTTTCTTT.

V and J are TRBV2 and TRBJ1-4, with a tentative D call TRBD1 (5 bases). Per the germline V gene, CDR1 is SNHLY and CDR2 is FYNNEI. This CDR3 spans 15 amino acids. The germline V and J ends were trimmed by 6 bases and 3 bases, with 14 bases remaining between them. Here the CDR3 reads CASSELGVANEKLFF. The CDR3 nucleotides read TGTGCCAGCAGCGAGCTAGGGGTTGCTAATGAAAAACTGTTTTTT.

The V gene is TRBV27, the J gene TRBJ1-1; D gene unclear. This CDR3 comprises 14 residues. Trimming pared 5 bases from V and 5 bases from J, leaving 15 bases between. Germline assignment: CDR1 MNHEY and CDR2 SMNVEV (reference sequence). The CDR3 nucleotides are TGTGCCAGCAGTGGGGTCGGACGGAGGACTGAAGCTTTCTTT. The encoded protein is CASSGVGRRTEAFF.

V and J are TRBV7-2 and TRBJ1-3; no clear D. Trimming left V 5 bases short and J 3 bases short, with 11 bases between. Per germline, CDR1 SGHTA and CDR2 FQGNSA. This CDR3 has 14 amino acids. The CDR3 nucleotides read TGTGCCAGCAGCCTCGAGAGGGATGGAAACACCATATATTTT. This gives the protein CASSLERDGNTIYF.

The chain recombines TRBV5-4 with TRBJ1-1; tentatively, D is TRBD1 (6 bases). This CDR3 is 16 amino acids long. Germline CDR1 and CDR2: SGHNT and YYREEE (reference sequence). V was pared by 3 bases and J by 2 bases, with 17 bases between. In nucleotides, the CDR3 is TGTGCCAGCAGCTGGGACGCAGGGGCCCCTAACACTGAAGCTTTCTTT. It specifies CASSWDAGAPNTEAFF.

In its sample, this clone was seen many times. V and J are TRBV7-8 and TRBJ2-7; TRBD1 is a possible D gene (5 bases). Trimming pared 5 bases from V and 1 base from J, leaving 15 bases between. From germline, CDR1 is SGHVS and CDR2 FQNEAQ. CDR3 size: 15 residues. CDR3 protein: CASSAREGVSYEQYF. The CDR3 DNA follows: TGTGCCAGCAGCGCCAGGGAAGGCGTGTCCTACGAGCAGTACTTC.

This chain connects TRBV3-1 (or the pseudogene TRBV3-2) to TRBJ2-3; a possible D gene is TRBD2 (5 bases). The CDR3 runs to 11 residues. The ends were cut back, 4 bases at V and 7 bases at J, with 6 bases in the middle. Looked up from germline, CDR1 is LGHDT and CDR2 is YNNKEL (reference sequence). In nucleotides, the CDR3 is TGTGCCAGCAGCCCCGGGAATACGCAGTATTTT. As protein: CASSPGNTQYF.

Ten or more counts support this clone. The chain recombines TRBV5-6 with TRBJ1-2, with 7 bases aligning to TRBD1. J lost 5 bases, V lost 6 bases, and 10 bases had no gene match. Germline V lookup: CDR1 SGHDT, CDR2 YYEEEE. The CDR3 contains 14 residues. The CDR3 DNA follows: TGTGCCAGCACCATTGACAGGGAGGATTATGGCTACACCTTC. Amino acids: CASTIDREDYGYTF.

This clone was found a few times. The chain couples TRBV29-1 to TRBJ1-2, with TRBD1 identical over 9 bases. V was clipped by 5 bases and J by 3 bases; unmatched bases: 10. Germline V CDR1 and CDR2: SQVTM, ANQGSEA. The CDR3 covers 15 residues. CDR3 coding DNA: TGCAGCGTTACGGACAGGGGCGAACTATACTATGGCTACACCTTC. This codes for CSVTDRGELYYGYTF.

CDR3 DNA: TGTGCCAGCAGCTCCATGGGGGGAGGCAATCAGCCCCAGCATTTT. Translated, it gives CASSSMGGGNQPQHF. V is TRBV7-2 and J is TRBJ1-5; possibly TRBD1 for D (5 bases). Trimming removed 4 bases from V and 2 bases from J, with 12 bases in between. This CDR3 spans 15 amino acids. The germline V gene encodes CDR1 SGHTA and CDR2 FQGNSA.

The genes are TRBV7-2 and TRBJ1-2; D uncertain. Germline V gene data show CDR1 as SGHTA and CDR2 as FQGNSA. The V end was cut by 0 bases, the J end by 8 bases, with 16 bases between. There are 15 residues in the CDR3. The CDR3 sequence is CASSLAHRGAGGYTF. The CDR3, as DNA: TGTGCCAGCAGCTTAGCGCATCGGGGAGCGGGCGGCTACACCTTC.

The J gene is TRBJ1-3, the V gene TRBV15; 9 bases match TRBD1. CDR1 and CDR2 from the germline V gene are LNHNV and YYDKDF (reference sequence). J gave up 7 bases and V 0 bases, and 4 bases lay outside the gene matches. This CDR3 contains 15 residues. Here the CDR3 DNA reads TGTGCCACCAGCAGAGATAGAACAGGGGGCAACACCATATATTTT. Encoded protein: CATSRDRTGGNTIYF.

The genes are TRBV28 and TRBJ2-4; 8 bases are shared with TRBD1. V shed 6 bases, J shed 1 base, and the junction held 8 bases outside the gene matches. The germline gives CDR1 MDHEN, CDR2 SYDVKM. The length of the CDR3 is 16 residues. CDR3 coding DNA: TGTGCCAGCAGGGAGACAGGGGAGAGGGCCAAAAACATTCAGTACTTC. It specifies CASRETGERAKNIQYF.

The chain employs TRBV27 and TRBJ1-2, with TRBD1 matching over 10 bases. J gave up 6 bases and V 6 bases, and 10 bases lay outside the gene matches. Looked up from germline, CDR1 is MNHEY and CDR2 is SMNVEV (reference sequence). The CDR3 extends over 15 amino acids. The CDR3 DNA reads as TGTGCCAGCAGGGGGTACCTGGGACAGGGGAATGGCTACACCTTC. The encoded protein is CASRGYLGQGNGYTF.

V gene TRBV6-6 combines with J gene TRBJ2-3, with no clear D. Trimming removed 4 bases at V and 4 bases at J, with 15 bases between. The CDR3 runs 15 residues. CDR1 is MNHNY and CDR2 is SVGAGI in the germline V gene (reference sequence). Here the CDR3 DNA reads TGTGCCAGCAGTTCCGGCCTCAGAGGTGCAGATACGCAGTATTTT. Protein sequence: CASSSGLRGADTQYF.

The rearrangement uses TRBV7-6 and TRBJ1-6, with D unresolved. This CDR3 region has 14 residues. Looked up from germline, CDR1 is SGHVS and CDR2 is FNYEAQ. V lost 5 bases, J lost 6 bases, and 11 bases lay in between. The CDR3 region is CASSLSRGNSPLHF. The DNA for the CDR3 is TGTGCCAGCAGCCTAAGTCGGGGTAATTCACCCCTCCACTTT.

This chain links TRBV7-9 with TRBJ1-1, with TRBD1 matching 11 bases. J lost 5 bases, V lost 4 bases, and 3 bases had no gene match. Germline CDR1 is SEHNR and CDR2 is FQNEAQ (reference sequence). The CDR3 has 14 residues. The CDR3 region has the DNA TGTGCCAGCAGCTCGGGACAGGGGGTAACTGAAGCTTTCTTT. Amino acid sequence: CASSSGQGVTEAFF.

The chain is built from TRBV19 and TRBJ1-2; 7 bases align to TRBD1. J lost 3 bases, V lost 10 bases, and 2 bases had no gene match. The V gene's germline CDR1 is LNHDA and CDR2 SQIVND (reference sequence). This CDR3 region has 11 residues. CDR3 protein: CATGTDYGYTF. CDR3 bases: TGTGCCACAGGGACAGACTATGGCTACACCTTC.

The chain carries TRBV10-3 and TRBJ1-5; the match to TRBD1 covers 8 bases. Trimming at V came to 4 bases and at J to 1 base, leaving 3 bases not matched to a gene. Germline-derived CDR1 and CDR2 are ENHRY and SYGVKD. The CDR3 contains 15 residues. Here the CDR3 reads CAISVGQGSNQPQHF. CDR3 bases: TGTGCCATCAGTGTAGGACAGGGCAGCAATCAGCCCCAGCATTTT.

The CDR3 loop reads CASSHREGNTIYF. The CDR3 DNA is TGTGCCAGCAGCCACAGGGAAGGAAACACCATATATTTT. The rearrangement joins TRBV27 to TRBJ1-3, with a tentative D call TRBD1 (6 bases). Germline assignment: CDR1 MNHEY and CDR2 SMNVEV (reference sequence). The CDR3 contains 13 residues. The ends were cut back, 6 bases at V and 4 bases at J, with 10 bases in the middle.

The chain couples TRBV18 to TRBJ2-5, with 7 bases matching TRBD2. This CDR3 contains 15 residues. Germline-derived CDR1 and CDR2 are KGHSH and LQKENI. The V segment lost 3 bases and the J segment 4 bases; nucleotides outside the gene matches: 8. CDR3 bases: TGTGCCAGCTCACCCCCGGGGGGTCGGGGAGAGACCCAGTACTTC. Protein product: CASSPPGGRGETQYF.

This clone has more than one count but fewer than ten. The gene calls are TRBV2 and TRBJ1-6, with a possible D match to TRBD1 (6 bases). The germline V and J ends were trimmed by 1 base and 1 base, with 14 bases remaining between them. In germline, CDR1 is SNHLY, CDR2 FYNNEI. The CDR3 is 18 residues long. CDR3 sequence (DNA): TGTGCCAGCAGTGAAGTTAGCAGGGGAGGGTCCTATAATTCACCCCTCCACTTT. The encoded protein is CASSEVSRGGSYNSPLHF.

The chain links TRBV28 to TRBJ2-7, with TRBD2 matching over 9 bases. V gave up 3 bases and J gave up 5 bases; unmatched junction bases: 5. The germline CDR1 and CDR2 sequences are MDHEN and SYDVKM. This CDR3 has 14 amino acids. CDR3 sequence (DNA): TGTGCCAGCAGTTTGGGACTAGCAAATAACGAGCAGTACTTC. Amino acid sequence: CASSLGLANNEQYF.

The chain recombines TRBV12-5 with TRBJ1-2; D might be TRBD1 (6 bases). This CDR3 comprises 15 residues. V lost 7 bases and J lost 8, with 23 bases in between. CDR1 and CDR2 from the germline V gene are LGHNT and FRNRAP. CDR3 region: CASAPGLPTGIGYTF. The CDR3 DNA is TGTGCTAGTGCCCCAGGACTGCCCACAGGGATCGGCTACACCTTC.